This T cell receptor beta chain comes out of a study of T cells in Graves' hyperthyroidism and ophthalmopathy. CDR3 length: 18 amino acids. Germline V lookup: CDR1 MDHEN, CDR2 SYDVKM. V lost 4 bases and J lost 1; bases outside the gene matches: 9. What was amplified from RNA transcripts were TCR beta CDR3 regions. Researchers ran a first-round RT-PCR on the TCR CDR3 using the HTBI primer set. TCRdb re-called the multiplex PCR reads with MiXCR, one entry per CDR3 protein. The sample records under 350,000 distinct CDR3 sequences, 21% being singletons. This clonotype was counted at least ten times. Sequencing was done on a sample of blood. This sequence was found in a woman aged 45-65 years with Graves' hyperthyroidism. The rearrangement joins TRBV28 to TRBJ2-6, with 8 nucleotides matching TRBD1. The CDR3 DNA reads as TGTGCCAGCAGTTCCTCGACAGGGGCAACTTCTGGGGCCAACGTCCTGACTTTC. Encoded protein: CASSSSTGATSGANVLTF.